This T cell receptor (beta chain) emerged from a study of T cell responses to AZD1222 COVID-19 vaccine. Looked up from germline, CDR1 is SNHLY and CDR2 is FYNNEI. The CDR3 has 15 residues. The trim removed 8 bases at V and 4 bases at J, leaving 13 bases unmatched. Regarding the study as a whole: Spike-specific TCR breadth rose after two AZD1222 doses, and depth rose as well. Vaccine-associated CD4 TCRs ranged over spike, dominating at 160-218 and 743-854. Donors, mostly white British, included more females; clonal diversity was possibly underestimated. Just a handful of people given AZD1222 tested seropositive at baseline.

Points on this clone: Its antigen remains unknown.

Profiling relied on immunoSEQ multiplex PCR, and the TCRdb table lists in-frame clones only, not all of them. The sample lists about 130,000 clones; 90% to 95% were seen once. Here the sequenced sample was peripheral blood, taken on day 0 of AZD1222 vaccination. The sequence came from an adult in good health. This chain links TRBV2 with TRBJ2-7, with 8 bases lining up with TRBD2. The CDR3 nucleotides are TGTGCCAGCGGCGGCGGAGCGGGGGCCTTATACGAGCAGTACTTC. The encoded protein is CASGGGAGALYEQYF.